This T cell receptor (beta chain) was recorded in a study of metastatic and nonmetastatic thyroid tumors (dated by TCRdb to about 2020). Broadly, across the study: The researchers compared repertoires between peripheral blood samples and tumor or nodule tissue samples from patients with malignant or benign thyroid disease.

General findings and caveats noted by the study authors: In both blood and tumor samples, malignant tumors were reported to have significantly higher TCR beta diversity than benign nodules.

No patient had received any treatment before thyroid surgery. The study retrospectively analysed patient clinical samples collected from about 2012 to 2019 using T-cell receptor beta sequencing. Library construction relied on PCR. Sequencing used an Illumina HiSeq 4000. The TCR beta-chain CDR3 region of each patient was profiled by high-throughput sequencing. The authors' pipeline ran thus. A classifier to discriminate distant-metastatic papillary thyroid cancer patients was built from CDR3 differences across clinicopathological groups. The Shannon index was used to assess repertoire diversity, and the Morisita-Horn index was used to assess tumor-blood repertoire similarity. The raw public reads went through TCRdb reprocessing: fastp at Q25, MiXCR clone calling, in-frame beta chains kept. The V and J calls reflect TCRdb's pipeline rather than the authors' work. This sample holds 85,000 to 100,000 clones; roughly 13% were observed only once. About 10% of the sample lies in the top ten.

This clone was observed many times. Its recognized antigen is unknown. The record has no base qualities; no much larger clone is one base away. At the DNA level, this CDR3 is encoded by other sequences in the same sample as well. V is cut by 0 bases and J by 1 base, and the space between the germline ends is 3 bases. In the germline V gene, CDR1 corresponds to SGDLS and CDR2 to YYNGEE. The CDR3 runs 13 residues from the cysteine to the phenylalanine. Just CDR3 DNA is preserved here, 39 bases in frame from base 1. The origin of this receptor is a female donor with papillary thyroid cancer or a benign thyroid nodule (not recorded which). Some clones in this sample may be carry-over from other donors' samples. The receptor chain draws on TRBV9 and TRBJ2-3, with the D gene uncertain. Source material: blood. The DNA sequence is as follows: TGTGCCAGCAGCGTAGCTGGCACAGATACGCAGTATTTT. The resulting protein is CASSVAGTDTQYF.